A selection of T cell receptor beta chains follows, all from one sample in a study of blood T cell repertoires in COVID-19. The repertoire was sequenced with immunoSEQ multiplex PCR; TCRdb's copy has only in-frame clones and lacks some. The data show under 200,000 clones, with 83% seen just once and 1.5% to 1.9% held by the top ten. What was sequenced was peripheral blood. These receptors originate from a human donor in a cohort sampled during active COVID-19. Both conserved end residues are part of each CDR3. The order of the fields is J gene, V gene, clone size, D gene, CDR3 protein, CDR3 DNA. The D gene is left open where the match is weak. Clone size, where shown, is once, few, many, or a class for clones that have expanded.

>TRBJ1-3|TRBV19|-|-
CASSLLDGLSGNTIYF
TGTGCCAGTAGTCTATTGGACGGACTCTCTGGAAACACCATATATTTT
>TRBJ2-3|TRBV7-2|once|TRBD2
CASSPGTSGRARDTQYF
TGTGCCAGCAGCCCAGGGACTAGCGGGAGGGCCAGAGATACGCAGTATTTT
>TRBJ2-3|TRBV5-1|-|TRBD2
CASSLSGDADTQYF
TGCGCCAGCAGCCTTAGCGGGGACGCAGATACGCAGTATTTT
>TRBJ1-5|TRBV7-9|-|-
CASSSNRVGQPQHF
TGTGCCAGCAGCTCCAACAGGGTCGGTCAGCCCCAGCATTTT
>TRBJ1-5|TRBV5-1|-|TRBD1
CASSLGQGSQPQHF
TGCGCCAGCAGCTTGGGACAGGGAAGTCAGCCCCAGCATTTT
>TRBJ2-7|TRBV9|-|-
CASSPRRGSYEQYF
TGTGCCAGCAGCCCCAGGAGGGGTTCCTACGAGCAGTACTTC
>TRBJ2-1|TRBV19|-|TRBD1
CASSIGFWGGTGSYNEQFF
TGTGCCAGTAGTATTGGTTTCTGGGGGGGGACAGGGTCCTACAATGAGCAGTTCTTC
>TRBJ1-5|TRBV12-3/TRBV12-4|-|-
CASSLASGQPQHF
TGTGCCAGCAGTTTAGCTTCAGGGCAGCCCCAGCATTTT
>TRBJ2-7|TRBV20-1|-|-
CSASGSYEQYF
TGCAGTGCTAGCGGCTCCTACGAGCAGTACTTC
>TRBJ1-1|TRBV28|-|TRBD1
CASSGPTGGTEAFF
TGTGCCAGCAGTGGACCGACAGGGGGCACTGAAGCTTTCTTT
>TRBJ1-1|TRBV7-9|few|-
CASSLGPGETEAFF
TGTGCCAGCAGCTTAGGTCCAGGGGAAACTGAAGCTTTCTTT
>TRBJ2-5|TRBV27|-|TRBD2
CASSPERGLAKETQYF
TGTGCCAGCAGTCCAGAGAGGGGACTAGCGAAAGAGACCCAGTACTTC
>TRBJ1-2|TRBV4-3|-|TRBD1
CASSQDRFGTGIYGYTF
TGCGCCAGCAGCCAAGACCGATTTGGGACAGGGATCTATGGCTACACCTTC
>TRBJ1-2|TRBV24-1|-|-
CATSDDSYGYTF
TGTGCCACCAGTGATGACAGCTATGGCTACACCTTC
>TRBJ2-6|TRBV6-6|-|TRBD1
CASSRTGGGGGANVLTF
TGTGCCAGCAGTCGGACAGGGGGCGGCGGGGGGGCCAACGTCCTGACTTTC
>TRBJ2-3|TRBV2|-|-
CASTPGSDTQYF
TGTGCCAGCACCCCAGGTTCGGATACGCAGTATTTT
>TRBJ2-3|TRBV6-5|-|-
CASRQSGGAQYF
TGTGCCAGCAGACAATCAGGAGGGGCGCAGTATTTT
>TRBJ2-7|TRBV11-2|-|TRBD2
CASSLVAGGGGGLEQYF
TGTGCCAGCAGCTTAGTCGCGGGGGGCGGGGGAGGCCTCGAGCAGTACTTC